This T cell receptor (beta chain) came from a study of shared clonotypes between healthy human individuals. Germline V CDR1 and CDR2: MNHNY, SVGAGI (reference sequence). V lost 0 bases, J lost 2 bases, and 8 bases lay in between. CDR3 length: 15 residues. General study points: Estimated richness values were generally larger in naive subsets than in memory subsets.

Profiled with immunoSEQ multiplex PCR; TCRdb holds only in-frame clones, not every one. The sample yields millions of clones, about 95% seen once. Terminally differentiated effector memory CD45RA+ cells were left out of the naive CD8 fraction, which was CD45RO-negative and positively selected for CCR7. This clone was observed a handful of times. Its matching antigen is unknown. The source is a young man in good health. This sequence joins TRBV6-6 and TRBJ1-5, with D unclear. Material for sequencing was naive CD8+ T cells sorted from blood. CDR3 nucleotides: TGTGCCAGCAGTTACTCGGGGTCTGGCAATCAGCCCCAGCATTTT. It is translated as CASSYSGSGNQPQHF.